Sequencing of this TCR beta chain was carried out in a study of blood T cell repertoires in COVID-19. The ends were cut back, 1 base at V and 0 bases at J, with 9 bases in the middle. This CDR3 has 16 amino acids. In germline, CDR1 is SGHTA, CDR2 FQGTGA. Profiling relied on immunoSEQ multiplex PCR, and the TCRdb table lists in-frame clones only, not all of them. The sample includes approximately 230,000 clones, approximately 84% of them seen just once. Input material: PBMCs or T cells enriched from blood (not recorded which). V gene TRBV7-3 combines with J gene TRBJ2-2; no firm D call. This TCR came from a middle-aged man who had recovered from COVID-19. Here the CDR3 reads CASSLMANPNTGELFF. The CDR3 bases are TGTGCCAGCAGCTTAATGGCAAATCCGAACACCGGGGAGCTGTTTTTT.